This TCR beta chain was sequenced for a study of STAT5B mutations in CD4+ large granular lymphocyte leukemia. Study outcomes and limitations: TRBV06-family usage was enriched in top patient clones (8/27) versus controls (2/35). Patient CD4-sorted repertoires stayed more clonal than healthy ones after leukemic-clone removal. Main leukemic clonotypes were patient-specific, but approximately 25% appeared at low frequency elsewhere.

This CDR3 spans 13 amino acids. J was trimmed by 4 bases and V by 5 bases; bases with no gene match: 5. Germline values: CDR1 MNHEY, CDR2 SMNVEV (reference sequence). In the original workflow: Lowest detectable productive clonotype frequency was 2.59 x 10-5. Assay: immunoSEQ multiplex PCR; the TCRdb copy retains only in-frame clones and omits some. The V and J calls and clone size were taken over from that table, and D and trimming were inferred from the DNA. The table shows 25,000 to 40,000 clones, with about four fifths occurring only once. In regard to this clone: Its antigen is as yet unknown.

The TCR was taken from a human donor in good health. The V gene is TRBV27, the J gene TRBJ2-7; 7 bases fit TRBD1. Sample: CD4+ T cells from blood buffy coats. In nucleotides, the CDR3 is TGTGCCAGCAGTCTTGACAGGGAATACGAGCAGTACTTC. Amino acid sequence: CASSLDREYEQYF.